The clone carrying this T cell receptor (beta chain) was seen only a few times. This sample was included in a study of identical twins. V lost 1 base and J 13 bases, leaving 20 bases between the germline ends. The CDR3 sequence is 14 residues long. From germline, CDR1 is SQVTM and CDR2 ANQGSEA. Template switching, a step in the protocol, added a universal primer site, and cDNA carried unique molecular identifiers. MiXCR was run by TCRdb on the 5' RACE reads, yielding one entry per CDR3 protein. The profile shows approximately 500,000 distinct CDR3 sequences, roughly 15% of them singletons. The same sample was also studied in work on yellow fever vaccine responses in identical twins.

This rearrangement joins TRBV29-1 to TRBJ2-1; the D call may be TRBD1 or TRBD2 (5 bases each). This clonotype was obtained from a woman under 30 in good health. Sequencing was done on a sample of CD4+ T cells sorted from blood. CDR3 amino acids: CSVEAGTRGRGQFF. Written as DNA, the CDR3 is TGCAGCGTTGAAGCCGGGACCAGAGGAAGGGGACAGTTCTTC.